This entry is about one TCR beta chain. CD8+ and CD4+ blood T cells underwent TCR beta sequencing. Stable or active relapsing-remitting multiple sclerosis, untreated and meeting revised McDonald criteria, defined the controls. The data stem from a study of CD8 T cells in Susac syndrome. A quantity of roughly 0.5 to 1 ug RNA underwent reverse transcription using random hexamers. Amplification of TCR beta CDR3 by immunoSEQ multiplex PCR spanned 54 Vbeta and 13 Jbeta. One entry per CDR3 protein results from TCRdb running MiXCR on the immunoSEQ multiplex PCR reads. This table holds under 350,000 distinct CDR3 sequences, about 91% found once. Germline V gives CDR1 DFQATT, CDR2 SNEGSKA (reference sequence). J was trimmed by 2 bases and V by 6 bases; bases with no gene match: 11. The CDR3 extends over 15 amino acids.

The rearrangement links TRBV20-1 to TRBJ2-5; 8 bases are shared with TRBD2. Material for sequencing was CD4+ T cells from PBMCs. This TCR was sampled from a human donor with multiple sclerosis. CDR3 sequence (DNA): TGCAGTGCCACACTAGCGGCTCCCCAACAAGAGACCCAGTACTTC. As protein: CSATLAAPQQETQYF.